These 25 T cell receptor beta chains originate from one sample sequenced in a study of CD8 T cells in ankylosing spondylitis. TCRdb recomputed calls from the 5' RACE reads with MiXCR, one row per CDR3 protein. The sample yields approximately 350,000 distinct CDR3 sequences, roughly 20% seen once. Sequenced material: blood, either unsorted or a sorted T cell fraction (not recorded which). These receptors were collected from a male donor with ankylosing spondylitis or in good health (not recorded which).

This clonotype has a handful of counts. The V call is TRBV12-3 or TRBV12-4, the J call TRBJ2-2; D is unresolved. Trimming shortened V by 2 bases and J by 6 bases, and 16 bases separated the two germline ends. The length of the CDR3 is 16 residues. The CDR3 loop is CASSLRKVPHPGELFF. The CDR3 DNA is TGTGCCAGCAGTTTAAGGAAGGTCCCCCACCCCGGGGAGCTGTTTTTT.

The J gene is TRBJ2-3, the V gene TRBV4-1; tentatively, D is TRBD2 (6 bases). The V end was cut by 4 bases, the J end by 6 bases, with 17 bases between. Germline V gives CDR1 MGHRA, CDR2 YSYEKL. CDR3 size: 15 residues. The CDR3: CASSRLLEGRDTQYF. Written as DNA, the CDR3 is TGCGCCAGCAGCCGTCTCCTGGAGGGGAGGGATACGCAGTATTTT.

The CDR3 protein is CSASRDSPDNEQFF. The CDR3 bases are TGCAGTGCTAGCCGGGACAGCCCTGACAATGAGCAGTTCTTC. This rearrangement joins TRBV20-1 to TRBJ2-1, with 7 bases aligning to TRBD1. The V and J ends lost 3 bases and 5 bases, in that order; junction bases with no gene match: 7. The germline CDR1 and CDR2 sequences are DFQATT and SNEGSKA (reference sequence). This CDR3 is 14 amino acids long.

This clonotype has only a few counts. The V and J genes are TRBV10-1 and TRBJ2-7, with 11 nucleotides matching TRBD2. CDR1 is WNHNN and CDR2 is SYGVQD in the germline V gene (reference sequence). This CDR3 is 16 amino acids long. V lost 3 bases and J lost 3; bases outside the gene matches: 7. CDR3 sequence: CASSDGLAGGRYEQYF. Here the CDR3 DNA reads TGCGCCAGCAGTGATGGGCTAGCGGGGGGCCGCTACGAGCAGTACTTC.

This clonotype was counted between two and nine times. The V gene is TRBV29-1, the J gene TRBJ2-5; 12 nucleotides line up with TRBD2. After removal of 6 bases from V and 4 bases from J, the junction contained 6 bases not matched to a gene. Germline CDR1 reads SQVTM; CDR2 reads ANQGSEA. This CDR3 region has 14 residues. CDR3 in DNA: TGCAGCGTCTGGACTAGCGGGGACCTAGAGACCCAGTACTTC. Its translation is CSVWTSGDLETQYF. The full variable domain, with the rest looked up from reference TRBV29-1 and TRBJ2-5, is SAVISQKPSRDICQRGTSLTIQCQVDSQVTMMFWYRQQPGQSLTLIATANQGSEATYESGFVIDKFPISRPNLTFSTLTVSNMSPEDSSIYLCSVWTSGDLETQYFGPGTRLLVL.

The genes are TRBV29-1 and TRBJ2-7, with D maybe TRBD1 (6 bases). From germline, CDR1 is SQVTM and CDR2 ANQGSEA. V was pared by 2 bases and J by 2 bases, with 13 bases between. CDR3 length equals 14 residues. This CDR3 is CSVECYDRPYEQYF. The CDR3 DNA sequence: TGCAGCGTTGAATGTTACGACAGGCCCTACGAGCAGTACTTC.

The CDR3 region has the DNA TGCGCCAGCAGCGCGGCACAGGACGGCTACGAGCAGTACTTC. The encoded protein is CASSAAQDGYEQYF. The chain couples TRBV4-1 to TRBJ2-7, with D possibly matching TRBD1 (5 bases). The germline CDR1 and CDR2 sequences are MGHRA and YSYEKL. The V end was cut by 5 bases, the J end by 3 bases, with 14 bases between. The CDR3 runs 14 residues.

The V call is TRBV29-1, the J call TRBJ2-5; D gene ambiguous. Germline loops: CDR1 SQVTM, CDR2 ANQGSEA. The V end lost 4 bases, the J end lost 2 bases, and 14 bases lay between the germline ends. This CDR3 has 14 amino acids. The CDR3 spells CSVVPQAWQETQYF. The CDR3 nucleotides read TGCAGCGTTGTCCCCCAGGCATGGCAAGAGACCCAGTACTTC. The entire variable domain, with the rest obtained from reference TRBV29-1 and TRBJ2-5, is as follows: SAVISQKPSRDICQRGTSLTIQCQVDSQVTMMFWYRQQPGQSLTLIATANQGSEATYESGFVIDKFPISRPNLTFSTLTVSNMSPEDSSIYLCSVVPQAWQETQYFGPGTRLLVL.

This sequence joins TRBV11-2 and TRBJ2-2; D is unclear. The germline gives CDR1 SGHAT, CDR2 FQNNGV. V was pared by 1 base and J by 3 bases, with 12 bases between. The CDR3 has 16 residues. The CDR3 reads CASSLGVNYDTGELFF. CDR3 in DNA: TGTGCCAGCAGCTTAGGGGTTAACTATGACACCGGGGAGCTGTTTTTT.

This chain joins TRBV7-8 and TRBJ2-7; 12 positions match TRBD2. The ends lost 6 bases at V and 6 bases at J; junction bases unmatched: 9. The length of the CDR3 is 15 residues. CDR1 SGHVS and CDR2 FQNEAQ come from the germline V gene. The CDR3 DNA reads TGTGCCAGCAGGTTACCGGGACTAGCGGGCGGCGAGCAGTACTTC. Translated: CASRLPGLAGGEQYF.

In its sample, this clonotype was seen a few times. The chain couples TRBV10-2 to TRBJ2-5; D might be TRBD1 (6 bases). V shed 0 bases and J shed 5 bases, with 10 bases lying between them. The CDR3 has 14 residues. The germline gives CDR1 WSHSY, CDR2 SAAADI. CDR3 bases: TGCGCCAGCAGTGAGTCACAGGGATACGAGACCCAGTACTTC. Amino acids: CASSESQGYETQYF.

This clonotype has a single count. The gene calls are TRBV6-1 and TRBJ1-2; unclear D gene. In germline, CDR1 is MNHNS, CDR2 SASEGT. V lost 3 bases to trimming and J lost 0 bases, with 8 bases between them. This CDR3 spans 14 amino acids. The CDR3 is CASSDGSSNYGYTF. The CDR3 DNA reads as TGTGCCAGCAGTGATGGCAGCTCTAACTATGGCTACACCTTC.

For the CDR3, the DNA is TGTGCCGTCGCGACAGGTTATGTGGATACGCAGTATTTT. This translates into CAVATGYVDTQYF. V and J are TRBV12-3 or TRBV12-4 and TRBJ2-3; TRBD1 is a possible D gene (6 bases). The V end lost 11 bases, the J end lost 6 bases, and 18 bases lay between the germline ends. This CDR3 spans 13 amino acids.

The J gene is TRBJ1-1, the V gene TRBV7-9; D unclear. The germline V and J ends were trimmed by 7 bases and 1 base, with 10 bases remaining between them. The CDR3 has 13 residues. The germline CDR1 and CDR2 sequences are SEHNR and FQNEAQ (reference sequence). CDR3 protein: CASTIGENTEAFF. In DNA, the CDR3 is TGTGCCAGCACCATCGGGGAGAACACTGAAGCTTTCTTT.

The chain recombines TRBV6-5 with TRBJ1-2, with TRBD1 as a possible D gene (6 bases). The CDR3 is 15 residues long. Germline-derived CDR1 and CDR2 are MNHEY and SVGAGI. Trimming removed 2 bases at V and 2 bases at J, with 12 bases between. This CDR3 is CASSYNGGLNYGYTF. The CDR3 DNA reads TGTGCCAGCAGTTACAATGGGGGCCTCAACTATGGCTACACCTTC.

There are a few counts of this clonotype. The chain combines TRBV12-3 or TRBV12-4 with TRBJ2-1; D not resolved. With 2 bases removed from V and 12 bases from J, the gap between germline ends came to 17 bases. CDR3 length equals 14 residues. Here the CDR3 DNA reads TGTGCCAGCAGTTTAATCGGTCCTCAGATCGGGCAGTTCTTC. It yields the protein CASSLIGPQIGQFF.

This chain links TRBV4-1 with TRBJ2-1; either TRBD1 or TRBD2 may fit D (5 bases each). Trimming shortened V by 0 bases and J by 0 bases, and 15 bases separated the two germline ends. The CDR3 contains 18 residues. The germline gives CDR1 MGHRA, CDR2 YSYEKL. The CDR3 protein is CASSQDGGPPSSYNEQFF. CDR3 DNA sequence: TGCGCCAGCAGCCAAGATGGGGGACCGCCTAGCTCCTACAATGAGCAGTTCTTC.

This CDR3 reads CASRWTGNNEQFF. CDR3 nucleotide sequence: TGCGCCAGCAGATGGACAGGGAACAATGAGCAGTTCTTC. The V and J genes are TRBV5-1 and TRBJ2-1; TRBD1 agrees at 8 bases. V lost 5 bases to trimming and J lost 5 bases; unmatched junction nucleotides: 3. The CDR3 is 13 amino acids. Germline V gives CDR1 SGHRS, CDR2 YFSETQ.

This chain connects TRBV7-8 to TRBJ2-1; no clear D. The V gene's germline CDR1 is SGHVS and CDR2 FQNEAQ. The CDR3 loop spans 16 amino acids. Trimming removed 1 base from V and 7 bases from J, with 17 bases in between. CDR3: CASSLVLGPAGNEQFF. DNA for the CDR3: TGTGCCAGCAGCTTAGTTTTGGGTCCCGCAGGAAATGAGCAGTTCTTC.

This clonotype was seen a handful of times. The chain joins TRBV30 to TRBJ2-7, with D possibly TRBD2 on 6 matching bases. V lost 4 bases to trimming and J lost 2 bases, with 9 bases between them. The CDR3 is 12 residues long. Germline V lookup: CDR1 GTSNPN, CDR2 SVGIG (reference sequence). The CDR3 region is CAWTGETYEQYF. The DNA of the CDR3 is TGTGCCTGGACGGGGGAGACCTACGAGCAGTACTTC. Combining the CDR3 with reference TRBV30 and TRBJ2-7 gives the whole variable domain SQTIHQWPATLVQPVGSPLSLECTVEGTSNPNLYWYRQAAGRGLQLLFYSVGIGQISSEVPQNLSASRPQDRQFILSSKKLLLSDSGFYLCAWTGETYEQYFGPGTRLTVT.

This clonotype occurred a few times. The V call is TRBV10-2, the J call TRBJ2-1, with TRBD2 as a possible D gene (5 bases). Trimming removed 0 bases from V and 0 bases from J, with 15 bases in between. Germline V CDR1 and CDR2: WSHSY, SAAADI. The CDR3 is 18 amino acids. This CDR3 reads CASSESVLTRTSYNEQFF. CDR3 bases: TGCGCCAGCAGTGAGTCGGTCCTAACTAGAACCTCCTACAATGAGCAGTTCTTC.

This clonotype occurred a few times. The chain is built from TRBV21-1 and TRBJ2-5; whether TRBD1, the table's D call, matches the DNA was not checked. TRBV21-1 is a listed pseudogene. The CDR3 spans 16 residues. The CDR3 DNA sequence: TGTGCCAGCAGCCGACGTTTCGGCAGGGGGCAAGAGACCCAGTACTTC. Protein product: CASSRRFGRGQETQYF.

The chain carries TRBV7-9 and TRBJ2-2, with TRBD2 matching 10 bases. With V trimmed by 4 bases and J by 7 bases, 12 bases remained unmatched. Looked up from germline, CDR1 is SEHNR and CDR2 is FQNEAQ (reference sequence). The CDR3 consists of 17 residues. The CDR3 nucleotides read TGTGCCAGCAGCTCCCCAGCGGGGGGGCCGAGAAGCGGGGAGCTGTTTTTT. This encodes CASSSPAGGPRSGELFF.

V is TRBV2 and J is TRBJ2-1, with 9 bases identical to TRBD2. This CDR3 is built from 17 residues. The germline V gene has CDR1 SNHLY and CDR2 FYNNEI. V trimming: 4 bases; J trimming: 5 bases; junction bases outside the gene matches: 12. This CDR3 reads CASSGFAASGIHNEQFF. In DNA form, the CDR3 reads TGTGCCAGCAGTGGATTTGCGGCTAGCGGGATTCACAATGAGCAGTTCTTC.

The chain is built from TRBV11-2 and TRBJ2-7, with D possibly being TRBD1 (6 bases). The CDR3 is 14 residues long. The germline CDR1 and CDR2 sequences are SGHAT and FQNNGV. Trimming cost V 3 bases and J 3 bases, with 12 bases left between them. For the CDR3, the DNA is TGTGCCAGCAGCTTTGTACAGGGTAGCTACGAGCAGTACTTC. Protein product: CASSFVQGSYEQYF. The whole variable domain, filled in from reference TRBV11-2 and TRBJ2-7, reads EAGVAQSPRYKIIEKRQSVAFWCNPISGHATLYWYQQILGQGPKLLIQFQNNGVVDDSQLPKDRFSAERLKGVDSTLKIQPAKLEDSAVYLCASSFVQGSYEQYFGPGTRLTVT.